The 3 T cell receptor beta chains below come from one sample, sequenced in a study of T cells in Graves' hyperthyroidism and ophthalmopathy. TCR beta CDR3 sequences were amplified from RNA transcripts. An initial round of RT-PCR targeting the TCR CDR3 relied on the HTBI primer set. TCRdb redid the calling of the multiplex PCR reads with MiXCR, one entry per CDR3 protein. This table has about 290,000 distinct CDR3 sequences, roughly 15% appearing once. Sequencing input: blood. The receptors here all came from a man aged 25-40 years with Graves' hyperthyroidism.

This clonotype was counted ten times or more. The rearrangement links TRBV11-2 to TRBJ2-3; D possibly corresponds to TRBD2 (6 bases). The V gene lost 5 bases and the J gene lost 4 bases, with 13 bases spanning the gap. CDR3 size: 14 residues. The germline V gene encodes CDR1 SGHAT and CDR2 FQNNGV. The CDR3 sequence is CASSQGGWSDTQYF. In DNA, the CDR3 is TGTGCCAGCAGCCAGGGAGGCTGGTCAGATACGCAGTATTTT.

This clonotype has a handful of counts. The V and J genes are TRBV5-1 and TRBJ2-2; D is unresolved. In germline, CDR1 is SGHRS, CDR2 YFSETQ. This CDR3 region has 14 residues. Trimming removed 5 bases at V and 3 bases at J, with 11 bases between. The chain's CDR3 is CASSSNPDTGELFF. CDR3 nucleotide sequence: TGCGCCAGCAGTTCGAATCCCGACACCGGGGAGCTGTTTTTT.

This clonotype was seen at least ten times. The V and J genes are TRBV5-1 and TRBJ2-3, with D possibly being TRBD1 (5 bases). The CDR3 spans 16 residues. CDR1 and CDR2 (germline): SGHRS, YFSETQ. Trimming removed 4 bases at V and 0 bases at J, with 15 bases between. This CDR3 is CASSPQGAVSTDTQYF. DNA for the CDR3: TGCGCCAGCAGCCCCCAAGGGGCGGTTAGCACAGATACGCAGTATTTT.